This T cell receptor (beta chain) came from a study of blood T cells in healthy people across ages. Germline CDR1 and CDR2: MNHEY and SMNVEV (reference sequence). This CDR3 has 17 amino acids. V was cut by 6 bases and J by 7 bases, with 22 bases left in between. Alongside a J-beta primer mix, a sample-barcoded 5' primer served in a second PCR lasting about 7 to 12 cycles. TCRdb processed the 5' RACE reads anew with MiXCR; each CDR3 protein has one entry. The data hold around 790,000 distinct CDR3 sequences, with around two fifths observed a single time. This clonotype was sampled from a man in his sixties in good health. Sequencing was done on a sample of blood. The chain has TRBV27 and TRBJ1-6; D remains ambiguous. DNA of the CDR3: TGTGCCAGCAGCCGAACCCTAGGTGGTAAAAGCAATTCACCCCTCCACTTT. It is translated as CASSRTLGGKSNSPLHF.